The clone carrying this T cell receptor (beta chain) appeared many times. The antigen is not known. Constant-region reverse primers amplified full-length variable regions, followed by semi-nested Nested Universal Primer A PCR. MiXCR, applied by TCRdb to the 5' RACE reads, yields one record per CDR3 protein. Of about 53,000 distinct CDR3 sequences listed, around 26% are singletons. Naive CD4+ cells had CD25+ Tregs removed. Trimming stripped 2 bases from V and 3 bases from J, with 5 bases between. The CDR3 extends over 12 amino acids. CDR1 and CDR2 from the germline V gene are MDHEN and SYDVKM. Study-wide points: Tumor memory CD4+ T cell TCR gene usage was found to cluster with blood and lymph node memory CD4+ cells and with lymph node naive CD4+ cells. Tumor Tregs overlapped most with tumor, then blood, naive CD4+ cells.

Sequencing was performed on tumor-infiltrating naive CD4+ T cells sorted from the breast tumor. Subset defined: naive CD4+ T cells, CD4+CD45RA+CD25-. The TCR was taken from a female donor with breast cancer. The chain joins TRBV28 to TRBJ2-7; D gene ambiguous. The CDR3 loop is CASSLSNYEQYF. The CDR3 DNA reads as TGTGCCAGCAGTTTAAGCAACTACGAGCAGTACTTC.